The rows below give T cell receptor beta chains drawn from one sample of a study of cytomegalovirus exposure and HLA in healthy donors. The table came from immunoSEQ multiplex PCR; TCRdb's copy has only in-frame clones and leaves some out. Here the sample spans some 110,000 clones, about 80% being singletons. The sequencing input was PBMCs. All receptors come from a woman between 40 and 50 years old in good health and CMV-seronegative. Each CDR3 is given with its conserved first and last residue.

TRBV28	TRBJ2-3	CASGSRASGSTDTQYF
TRBV7-2	TRBJ2-7	CASILRGRGPYEQYF
TRBV6-1	TRBJ2-7	CASSEAGGSREQYF
TRBV7-2	TRBJ2-5	CASSLPGVETQYF
TRBV5-1	TRBJ1-6	CASSRDNGSPLHF
TRBV5-8	TRBJ1-6	CASSDRDRRFPQHNSPLHF
TRBV6-6	TRBJ1-1	CASTDFGDLNTEAFF
TRBV28	TRBJ1-3	CASSSTVLNTIYF
TRBV6-5	TRBJ2-2	CASSYTAITGELFF
TRBV21-1	TRBJ2-3	CASSNAGTHLDTDTQYF
TRBV6-6	TRBJ1-1	CASSYLRTGEKTEAFF
TRBV5-4	TRBJ1-2	CASSLAGTDYGYTF
TRBV28	TRBJ1-2	CASSLPGEGVNYGYTF
TRBV7-2	TRBJ1-1	CAGSLLGPSEAFF
TRBV4-3	TRBJ1-1	CAGSQDSGNTEAFF
TRBV15	TRBJ1-4	CATSREFSVTNEKLFF
TRBV15	TRBJ1-1	CATKGVVMNTEAFF
TRBV4-1	TRBJ2-1	CASSRLGLANYNEQFF
TRBV28	TRBJ1-5	CASSLSLRNNQPQHF
TRBV4-3	TRBJ1-6	CASSQDLLSVGSPLHF
TRBV9	NA	CASSGGFSYEQYF
TRBV27	TRBJ2-1	CASSRGLAANEQFF
TRBV5-1	TRBJ1-1	CASSHGTANTEAFF
TRBV19	TRBJ1-1	CASKSWDRNTEAFF
TRBV2	TRBJ1-4	CASSEQGSNEKLFF
TRBV5-1	TRBJ2-1	CASRVQVAGAITYNEQFF
TRBV6-1	TRBJ2-7	CASRGTSGSFYEQYF
TRBV6-1	TRBJ2-7	CASSEAFGTQNEQYF
TRBV29-1	TRBJ1-1	CSIRDRGVNVAFF
TRBV28	TRBJ2-7	CASSLILVGESYEQYF
TRBV7-2	TRBJ2-1	CASSLSSSNSYNEQLF
TRBV9	TRBJ1-2	CASSPSGGAHYGYTF
TRBV9	TRBJ2-3	CASSQPLSGSTDTQYF
TRBV28	TRBJ2-7	CASSLGPAGVHEQYF
TRBV28	TRBJ2-7	CASSLGQGRTYEQYF
TRBV9	TRBJ2-7	CASSGAPGLAVYEQYF
TRBV28	TRBJ2-7	CASSLPGTRTYEQYF
TRBV7-9	TRBJ2-1	CASSFPASAEQFF
TRBV7-3	TRBJ2-3	CASSLAPTSTDTQYF
TRBV5-1	TRBJ2-1	CASSWGLARDYNEQFF
TRBV28	TRBJ1-5	CASSFPGPGSNQPQHF